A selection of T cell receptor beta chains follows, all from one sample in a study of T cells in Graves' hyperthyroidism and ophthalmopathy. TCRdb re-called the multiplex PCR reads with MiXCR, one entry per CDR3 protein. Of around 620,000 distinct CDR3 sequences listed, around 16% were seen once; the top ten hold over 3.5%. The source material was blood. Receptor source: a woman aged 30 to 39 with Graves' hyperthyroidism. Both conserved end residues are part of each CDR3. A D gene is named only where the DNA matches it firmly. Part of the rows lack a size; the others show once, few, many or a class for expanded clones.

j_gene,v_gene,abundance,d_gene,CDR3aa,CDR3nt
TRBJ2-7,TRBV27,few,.,CAGSQWGYEQYF,TGTGCCGGCAGCCAATGGGGGTACGAGCAGTACTTC
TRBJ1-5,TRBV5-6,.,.,CASSLRKSGAISNQPQHF,TGTGCCAGCAGCTTGAGGAAATCCGGGGCGATAAGCAATCAGCCCCAGCATTTT
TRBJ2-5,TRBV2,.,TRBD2,CARAGVQSQETQYF,TGTGCCAGAGCGGGAGTACAGTCCCAAGAGACCCAGTACTTC
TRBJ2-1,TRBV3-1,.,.,CASSQGGTRDEQFF,TGTGCCAGCAGCCAAGGTGGGACCCGGGATGAGCAGTTCTTC
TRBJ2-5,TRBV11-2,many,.,CASSFSMETQYF,TGTGCCAGCAGCTTCTCGATGGAGACCCAGTACTTC
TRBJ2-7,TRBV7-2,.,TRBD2,CASSPRGGGSGKQYF,TGTGCCAGCAGCCCCCGGGGGGGTGGGAGTGGTAAGCAGTACTTC
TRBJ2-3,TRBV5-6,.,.,CASSLIQLGDTQYF,TGTGCCAGCAGCCTCATCCAGCTAGGAGATACGCAGTATTTT
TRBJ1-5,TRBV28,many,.,CASSPPGANQPQHF,TGTGCCAGCAGTCCCCCCGGAGCCAATCAGCCCCAGCATTTT
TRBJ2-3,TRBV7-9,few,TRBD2,CASSLASGGTTDTQYF,TGTGCCAGCAGCTTAGCTAGCGGGGGTACCACAGATACGCAGTATTTT
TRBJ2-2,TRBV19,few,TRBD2,CASSIVAGTDGELFF,TGTGCCAGTAGTATAGTAGCGGGAACGGACGGGGAGCTGTTTTTT
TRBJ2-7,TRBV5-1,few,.,CASSLFRDNEQYF,TGCGCCAGCAGCTTGTTCCGGGATAACGAGCAGTACTTC
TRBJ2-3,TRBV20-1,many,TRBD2,CSARGALAGADTDTQYF,TGCAGTGCTAGAGGGGCCCTAGCGGGAGCTGACACAGATACGCAGTATTTT
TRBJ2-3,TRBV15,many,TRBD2,CATSTGLAGTDTQYF,TGTGCCACCAGTACGGGACTAGCGGGAACAGATACGCAGTATTTT
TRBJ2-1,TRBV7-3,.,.,CASSLIQSNYNEQFF,TGTGCCAGCAGCTTAATACAATCCAACTACAATGAGCAGTTCTTC
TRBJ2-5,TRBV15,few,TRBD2,CATSRDQAGGVIQETQYF,TGTGCCACCAGCAGAGATCAAGCGGGAGGGGTCATCCAAGAGACCCAGTACTTC
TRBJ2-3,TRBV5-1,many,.,CASSLALTGDTDTQYF,TGCGCCAGCAGCTTGGCCTTGACAGGAGACACAGATACGCAGTATTTT
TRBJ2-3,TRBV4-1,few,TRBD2,CASSQIRLADTDTQYF,TGCGCCAGCAGCCAAATCCGACTAGCGGACACAGATACGCAGTATTTT
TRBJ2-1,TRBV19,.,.,CASSPRDRTGNEQFF,TGTGCCAGTAGTCCTCGGGATCGAACGGGGAATGAGCAGTTCTTC
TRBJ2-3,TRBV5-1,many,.,CASSPWGVLYTDTQYF,TGCGCCAGCAGCCCCTGGGGGGTGTTATACACAGATACGCAGTATTTT
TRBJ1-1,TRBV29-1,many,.,CSDRTAMNTEAFF,TGCAGCGACCGGACAGCCATGAACACTGAAGCTTTCTTT
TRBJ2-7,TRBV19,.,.,CASTKRDSGGYEQYF,TGTGCCAGTACCAAAAGAGACTCTGGGGGATACGAGCAGTACTTC
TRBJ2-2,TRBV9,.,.,CASSVVSGTGELFF,TGTGCCAGCAGCGTAGTATCGGGTACCGGGGAGCTGTTTTTT
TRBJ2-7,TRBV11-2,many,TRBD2,CASSSRTSGRADEQYF,TGTGCCAGCAGCTCGCGGACTAGCGGGAGGGCAGACGAGCAGTACTTC
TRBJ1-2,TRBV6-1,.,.,CASSEAAGPNYGYTF,TGTGCCAGCAGTGAAGCGGCAGGTCCTAACTATGGCTACACCTTC
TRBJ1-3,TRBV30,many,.,CAWSGHLIGNTIYF,TGTGCCTGGTCGGGACACTTGATCGGAAACACCATATATTTT
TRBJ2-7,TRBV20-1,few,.,CSAPRPGGIPDEQYF,TGCAGTGCTCCCCGTCCTGGCGGGATACCCGACGAGCAGTACTTC
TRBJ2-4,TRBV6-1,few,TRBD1,CASSSQPSGGAKNIQYF,TGTGCCAGCAGTTCACAACCCTCAGGGGGTGCCAAAAACATTCAGTACTTC
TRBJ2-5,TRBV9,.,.,CASSAFLGNGETQYF,TGTGCCAGCAGCGCCTTCCTGGGGAATGGGGAGACCCAGTACTTC
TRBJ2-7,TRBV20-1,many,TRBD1,CSAPSPRTGSYEQYF,TGCAGTGCTCCATCACCGCGGACAGGCTCCTACGAGCAGTACTTC
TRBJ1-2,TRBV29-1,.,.,CSVDSSRPPVNYGYTF,TGCAGCGTTGATTCTTCTCGGCCCCCGGTTAACTATGGCTACACCTTC
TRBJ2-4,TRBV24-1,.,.,CATALGNIQYF,TGTGCCACCGCGCTAGGCAACATTCAGTACTTC
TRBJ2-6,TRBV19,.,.,CASSMGAVVANVLTF,TGTGCCAGTAGTATGGGCGCGGTTGTGGCCAACGTCCTGACTTTC
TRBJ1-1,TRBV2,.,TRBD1,CASRAGGKNTEAFF,TGTGCCAGCAGGGCAGGGGGCAAGAACACTGAAGCTTTCTTT
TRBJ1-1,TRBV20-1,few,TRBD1,CSAERQGTEAFF,TGCAGTGCTGAGCGACAGGGAACTGAAGCTTTCTTT
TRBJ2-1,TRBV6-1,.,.,CASSNPRESSYNEQFF,TGTGCCAGCAGTAACCCACGGGAGAGCTCCTACAATGAGCAGTTCTTC
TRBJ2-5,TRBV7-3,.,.,CASSRTGGLETQYF,TGTGCCAGCAGCCGAACCGGGGGTTTGGAGACCCAGTACTTC
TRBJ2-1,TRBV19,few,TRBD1,CASSIAPGQYNEQFF,TGTGCCAGTAGTATAGCGCCGGGACAGTACAATGAGCAGTTCTTC
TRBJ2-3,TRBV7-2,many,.,CASSLWTGVGRTDTQYF,TGTGCCAGCAGCTTATGGACGGGAGTTGGTAGAACAGATACGCAGTATTTT
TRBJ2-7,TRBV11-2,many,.,CASSLDPSTGYEQYF,TGTGCCAGCAGCTTAGATCCGTCGACAGGTTACGAGCAGTACTTC
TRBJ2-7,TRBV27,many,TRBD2,CASSFFRTSGRLYEQYF,TGTGCCAGCAGTTTCTTTAGGACTAGCGGGAGGTTGTACGAGCAGTACTTC
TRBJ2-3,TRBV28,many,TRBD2,CASYWGLAGGTDTQYF,TGTGCCAGCTACTGGGGACTAGCGGGAGGCACAGATACGCAGTATTTT
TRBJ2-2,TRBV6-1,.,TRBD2,CASSLGLARTGELFF,TGTGCCAGCAGTTTGGGACTAGCGCGCACCGGGGAGCTGTTTTTT
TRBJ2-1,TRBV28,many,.,CASTPRDLGNEQFF,TGTGCCAGCACCCCAAGAGACCTAGGGAATGAGCAGTTCTTC
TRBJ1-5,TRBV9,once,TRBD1,CASSLGGDRGGPQHF,TGTGCCAGCAGCCTAGGTGGGGACAGGGGGGGGCCCCAGCATTTT
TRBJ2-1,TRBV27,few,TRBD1,CATSGQGANNEQFF,TGTGCCACCTCGGGACAGGGGGCGAATAATGAGCAGTTCTTC
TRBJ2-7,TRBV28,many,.,CASSPPPGWRSSYEQYF,TGTGCCAGCAGTCCGCCCCCCGGGTGGCGAAGCTCCTACGAGCAGTACTTC
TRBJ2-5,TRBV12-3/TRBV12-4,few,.,CASSSTSLAALQETQYF,TGTGCCAGCAGCTCTACCTCTTTGGCGGCACTTCAAGAGACCCAGTACTTC
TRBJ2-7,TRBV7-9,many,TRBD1,CASSLAGTVTYEQYF,TGTGCCAGCAGCTTAGCCGGGACAGTTACCTACGAGCAGTACTTC
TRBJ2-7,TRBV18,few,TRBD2,CASSRASGRANEQYF,TGTGCCAGCTCCCGGGCGAGCGGGAGGGCCAACGAGCAGTACTTC
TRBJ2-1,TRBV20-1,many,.,CSARDPNSNEQFF,TGCAGTGCTAGAGATCCCAACAGCAATGAGCAGTTCTTC
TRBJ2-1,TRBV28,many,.,CASTPVLLTYNEQFF,TGTGCCAGCACCCCCGTTCTGCTAACCTACAATGAGCAGTTCTTC
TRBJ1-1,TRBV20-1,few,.,CSASAGDTEAFF,TGCAGTGCTAGCGCCGGGGACACTGAAGCTTTCTTT
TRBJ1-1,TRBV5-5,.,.,CASSLFRYTEAFF,TGTGCCAGCAGCTTGTTCAGGTACACTGAAGCTTTCTTT
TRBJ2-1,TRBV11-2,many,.,CASSLDPRVRPRNEQFF,TGTGCCAGCAGCTTAGATCCGCGGGTTAGACCGCGGAATGAGCAGTTCTTC
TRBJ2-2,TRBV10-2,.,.,CASSPGIGELFF,TGCGCCAGCAGTCCAGGGATCGGGGAGCTGTTTTTT
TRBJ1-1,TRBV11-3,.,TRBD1,CASSYSGQGRTEAFF,TGTGCCAGCAGCTATAGTGGACAGGGGAGGACTGAAGCTTTCTTT
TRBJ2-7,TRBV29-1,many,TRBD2,CSVVAGGVHEQYF,TGCAGCGTTGTAGCGGGAGGGGTACACGAGCAGTACTTC